The 21 T cell receptor beta chains below were found in one sample sequenced in a study of T cell changes during pregnancy in multiple sclerosis. Here immunoSEQ multiplex PCR was the method, and the copy in TCRdb shows in-frame clones only, minus some. In the table there are fewer than 80,000 clones, about 94% of which are singletons. The sample was CD4+ T cells from peripheral blood mononuclear cells, taken after pregnancy. Receptors originate from a female donor with multiple sclerosis, enrolled in a pregnancy study.

The chain is built from TRBV28 and TRBJ2-2, with 7 bases fitting TRBD1. In germline, CDR1 is MDHEN, CDR2 SYDVKM. There are 15 residues in the CDR3. Losses at the gene ends were 7 bases for V and 4 bases for J; bases not matched to a gene: 9. The CDR3 DNA follows: TGTGCCAGCACCCCATCCGACAGGGCCACCGGGGAGCTGTTTTTT. It specifies CASTPSDRATGELFF. Drawing the rest from reference TRBV28 and TRBJ2-2, the complete variable domain is DVKVTQSSRYLVKRTGEKVFLECVQDMDHENMFWYRQDPGLGLRLIYFSYDVKMKEKGDIPEGYSVSREKKERFSLILESASTNQTSMYLCASTPSDRATGELFFGEGSRLTVL.

The rearrangement uses TRBV28 and TRBJ2-5; 8 bases fit TRBD1. Germline V gene lookup returns CDR1 MDHEN and CDR2 SYDVKM. The CDR3 consists of 15 residues. The J segment lost 5 bases and the V segment lost 7 bases, leaving 12 bases of the junction unmatched. CDR3 bases: TGTGCCAGCAAGGGTACAGGGGGTGGATGGGAGACCCAGTACTTC. This sequence encodes CASKGTGGGWETQYF. The full variable domain, in which reference TRBV28 and TRBJ2-5 provide the parts outside the CDR3, is DVKVTQSSRYLVKRTGEKVFLECVQDMDHENMFWYRQDPGLGLRLIYFSYDVKMKEKGDIPEGYSVSREKKERFSLILESASTNQTSMYLCASKGTGGGWETQYFGPGTRLLVL.

In this sample, this clone turned up once. This chain joins TRBV28 and TRBJ2-1; 9 nucleotides agree with TRBD2. Trimming at V came to 6 bases and at J to 1 base, leaving 7 bases not matched to a gene. The CDR3 length is 16 residues. Looked up from germline, CDR1 is MDHEN and CDR2 is SYDVKM. CDR3 sequence reads: CASSPNLAGSYNEQFF. Written as DNA, the CDR3 is TGTGCCAGCAGCCCTAACCTAGCGGGATCCTACAATGAGCAGTTCTTC.

The CDR3 DNA reads TGTGCCAGCAGCCCCAGGACTAGCGGGAGGTACGAGCAGTACTTC. Its protein product is CASSPRTSGRYEQYF. This chain uses TRBV9 with TRBJ2-7, with TRBD2 identical over 14 bases. Germline values: CDR1 SGDLS, CDR2 YYNGEE. Unmatched junction bases numbered 4, after V lost 4 bases and J lost 4 bases. The CDR3 sequence is 15 residues long.

The chain uses TRBV7-2 and TRBJ2-3; TRBD2 might be the D (5 bases). CDR3 length: 15 residues. Per germline, CDR1 SGHTA and CDR2 FQGNSA. The V end lost 5 bases, the J end lost 4 bases, and 16 bases lay between the germline ends. The CDR3 reads CASSLTPGYADTQYF. CDR3 coding DNA: TGTGCCAGCAGCCTAACCCCGGGGTACGCAGATACGCAGTATTTT.

The gene calls are TRBV5-6 and TRBJ1-3; D is ambiguous. The germline gives CDR1 SGHDT, CDR2 YYEEEE. With 4 bases removed from V and 2 bases from J, the gap between germline ends came to 16 bases. This CDR3 is 16 amino acids long. CDR3 residues: CASSPRGSYAGNTIYF. The CDR3, as DNA: TGTGCCAGCAGCCCACGAGGGAGCTACGCTGGAAACACCATATATTTT.

The chain joins TRBV6-1 to TRBJ2-5, with 9 nucleotides matching TRBD2. The germline V gene encodes CDR1 MNHNS and CDR2 SASEGT. With V trimmed by 8 bases and J by 5 bases, 12 bases remained unmatched. The CDR3 has 15 amino acids. CDR3 loop: CASSRRIAGVETQYF. The CDR3 nucleotides are TGTGCCAGCTCCAGGCGAATAGCGGGAGTGGAGACCCAGTACTTC.

The chain combines TRBV6-6 with TRBJ2-1, with 10 bases matching TRBD2. Per germline, CDR1 MNHNY and CDR2 SVGAGI (reference sequence). The CDR3 extends over 16 amino acids. Trimming removed 5 bases from V and 6 bases from J; junction bases left unmatched: 10. CDR3 DNA sequence: TGTGCCAGCAGTCTAGACCCGGGACTAGCGAGCAATGAGCAGTTCTTC. This encodes CASSLDPGLASNEQFF.

This chain connects TRBV5-4 to TRBJ1-1; tentatively, D is TRBD1 (6 bases). This CDR3 is 16 amino acids long. Germline lookup yields CDR1 SGHNT and CDR2 YYREEE (reference sequence). The germline V and J ends were trimmed by 4 bases and 2 bases, with 18 bases remaining between them. The CDR3 loop is CASSGGRQDGNTEAFF. DNA for the CDR3: TGTGCCAGCAGCGGGGGCAGGCAGGATGGAAACACTGAAGCTTTCTTT.

The chain joins TRBV28 to TRBJ1-2; a possible D gene is TRBD1 (5 bases). The germline V gene has CDR1 MDHEN and CDR2 SYDVKM. The germline V and J ends were trimmed by 4 bases and 0 bases, with 9 bases remaining between them. This CDR3 is 14 amino acids long. CDR3 sequence (DNA): TGTGCCAGCAGTTATGGCAGGGCTAACTATGGCTACACCTTC. It yields the protein CASSYGRANYGYTF.

The chain carries TRBV9 and TRBJ1-2; D might be TRBD1 (6 bases). Germline loops: CDR1 SGDLS, CDR2 YYNGEE. V lost 4 bases and J lost 8, with 21 bases in between. This CDR3 is 15 amino acids long. CDR3: CASSPHGRAGEGYTF. Here the CDR3 DNA reads TGTGCCAGCAGCCCCCACGGTCGGGCAGGGGAAGGCTACACCTTC.

The chain combines TRBV6-5 with TRBJ2-7; 8 bases match TRBD1. CDR1 MNHEY and CDR2 SVGAGI come from the germline V gene. V lost 0 bases to trimming and J lost 3 bases; unmatched junction nucleotides: 7. The CDR3 has 16 amino acids. CDR3 nucleotide sequence: TGTGCCAGCAGTTACTCCACTGGGACAGGAGTCTACGAGCAGTACTTC. It yields the protein CASSYSTGTGVYEQYF.

V is TRBV6-8 and J is TRBJ1-5; perhaps TRBD1 as D (5 bases). Deletions cut 8 bases from V and 1 base from J, with 21 bases between. The CDR3 spans 17 residues. From germline, CDR1 is MNHGY and CDR2 SAAAGT. CDR3 coding DNA: TGTGCCAGCGGAATGGGGCGCGGGGGACCGAGCAATCAGCCCCAGCATTTT. This gives the protein CASGMGRGGPSNQPQHF.

J is TRBJ2-5 and V is TRBV5-1; 7 bases fit TRBD1. Trimming took 3 bases from V and 3 from J; bases not matched to a gene: 5. The CDR3 extends over 14 amino acids. Per the germline V gene, CDR1 is SGHRS and CDR2 is YFSETQ. The CDR3 nucleotides are TGCGCCAGCAGCTACCGGGACAGCAAAGAGACCCAGTACTTC. Amino acids: CASSYRDSKETQYF.

Note on this clone: An end of the junction differs from the germline gene, which may be a read error. The chain has TRBV15 and TRBJ2-2; 7 bases align to TRBD1. This CDR3 has 15 residues. CDR1 and CDR2 (germline): LNHNV, YYDKDF (reference sequence). DNA for the CDR3: TGTGCCACTAGTCGAGGGACAGCGAACGCCGGGGAGCTGTTTTTT. Its translation: CATSRGTANAGELFF.

This chain connects TRBV7-6 to TRBJ2-5, with TRBD2 matching 7 bases. V lost 6 bases to trimming and J lost 5 bases; unmatched junction nucleotides: 15. The length of the CDR3 is 16 residues. The V gene's germline CDR1 is SGHVS and CDR2 FNYEAQ. The CDR3 DNA follows: TGTGCCAGCAGTTCCTCGGCGGGAGCCGAATGGGAGACCCAGTACTTC. Protein sequence: CASSSSAGAEWETQYF.

This chain joins TRBV7-2 and TRBJ2-3; TRBD2 is a possible D gene (5 bases). This CDR3 is built from 15 residues. Germline-derived CDR1 and CDR2 are SGHTA and FQGNSA. V was trimmed by 1 base and J by 3 bases, leaving 11 bases between them. CDR3 amino acids: CASSLGERWTDTQYF. The CDR3 region has the DNA TGTGCCAGCAGCTTAGGGGAGAGGTGGACAGATACGCAGTATTTT.

J is TRBJ1-2 and V is TRBV6-1, with D perhaps TRBD1 (6 bases). Germline assignment: CDR1 MNHNS and CDR2 SASEGT. V shed 2 bases and J shed 8 bases, with 12 bases lying between them. CDR3 length equals 13 residues. CDR3 DNA: TGTGCCAGCAGTGAACGACAGGTATCGGGCTACACCTTC. It encodes CASSERQVSGYTF.

The chain links TRBV28 to TRBJ1-5, with 9 bases aligning to TRBD1. Germline CDR1 is MDHEN and CDR2 is SYDVKM. The CDR3 contains 15 residues. V was clipped by 5 bases and J by 0 bases; unmatched bases: 2. CDR3 sequence: CASSGTGFSNQPQHF. Here the CDR3 DNA reads TGTGCCAGCAGTGGGACAGGGTTTAGCAATCAGCCCCAGCATTTT.

Regarding this clone: Other DNA sequences in this sample translate to the same CDR3. The chain uses TRBV30 and TRBJ1-4, with D unclear. The V end lost 0 bases, the J end lost 0 bases, and 5 bases lay between the germline ends. Per the germline V gene, CDR1 is GTSNPN and CDR2 is SVGIG (reference sequence). This CDR3 has 14 residues. This CDR3 is CAWSVGATNEKLFF. CDR3 sequence (DNA): TGTGCCTGGAGTGTCGGGGCAACTAATGAAAAACTGTTTTTT.

This rearrangement joins TRBV19 to TRBJ2-1; maybe TRBD1 (7 bases). Germline V lookup: CDR1 LNHDA, CDR2 SQIVND (reference sequence). Deletions cut 1 base from V and 4 bases from J, with 17 bases between. The CDR3 is 17 amino acids. CDR3 region: CASSIVSGRGAYNEQFF. The CDR3 DNA follows: TGTGCCAGTAGTATAGTCTCCGGCAGGGGGGCTTACAATGAGCAGTTCTTC.